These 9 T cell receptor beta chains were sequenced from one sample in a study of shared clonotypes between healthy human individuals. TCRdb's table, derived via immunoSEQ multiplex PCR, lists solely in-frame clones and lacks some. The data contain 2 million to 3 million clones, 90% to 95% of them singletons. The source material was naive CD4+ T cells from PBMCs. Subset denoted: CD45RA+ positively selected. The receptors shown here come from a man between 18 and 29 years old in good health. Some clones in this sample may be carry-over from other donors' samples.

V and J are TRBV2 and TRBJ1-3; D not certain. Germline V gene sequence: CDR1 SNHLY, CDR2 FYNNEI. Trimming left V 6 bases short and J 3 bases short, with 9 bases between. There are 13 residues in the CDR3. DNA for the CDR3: TGTGCCAGCAGGATAGAGGTTGGAAACACCATATATTTT. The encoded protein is CASRIEVGNTIYF. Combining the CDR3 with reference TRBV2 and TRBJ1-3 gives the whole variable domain EPEVTQTPSHQVTQMGQEVILRCVPISNHLYFYWYRQILGQKVEFLVSFYNNEISEKSEIFDDQFSVERPDGSNFTLKIRSTKLEDSAMYFCASRIEVGNTIYFGEGSWLTVV.

CDR3 DNA sequence: TGCGCCAGCAGCTTCCAGCGGGAGGAGCAGTACTTC. Residues: CASSFQREEQYF. V is TRBV5-1 and J is TRBJ2-7; 8 bases line up with TRBD2. The germline CDR1 and CDR2 sequences are SGHRS and YFSETQ. The CDR3 extends over 12 amino acids. Losses at the gene ends were 2 bases for V and 7 bases for J; bases not matched to a gene: 2.

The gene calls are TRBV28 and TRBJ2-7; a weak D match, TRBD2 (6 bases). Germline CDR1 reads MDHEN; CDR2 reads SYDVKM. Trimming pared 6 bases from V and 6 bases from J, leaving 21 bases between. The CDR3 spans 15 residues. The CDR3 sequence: CASSPGRPPRGEQYF. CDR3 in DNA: TGTGCCAGCAGCCCCGGGAGACCCCCCCGGGGCGAGCAGTACTTC.

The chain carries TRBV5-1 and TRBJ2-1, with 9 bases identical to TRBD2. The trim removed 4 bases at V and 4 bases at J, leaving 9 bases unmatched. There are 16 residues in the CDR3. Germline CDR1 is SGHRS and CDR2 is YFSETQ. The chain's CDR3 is CASSATPTSGYNEQFF. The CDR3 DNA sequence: TGCGCCAGCAGCGCAACCCCGACTAGCGGATACAATGAGCAGTTCTTC.

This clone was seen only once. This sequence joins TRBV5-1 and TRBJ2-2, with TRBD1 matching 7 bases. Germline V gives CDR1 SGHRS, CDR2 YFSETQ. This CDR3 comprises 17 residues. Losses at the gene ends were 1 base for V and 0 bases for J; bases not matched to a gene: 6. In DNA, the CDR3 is TGCGCCAGCAGCTTGCCCTACACAGGGGCGAACACCGGGGAGCTGTTTTTT. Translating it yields CASSLPYTGANTGELFF.

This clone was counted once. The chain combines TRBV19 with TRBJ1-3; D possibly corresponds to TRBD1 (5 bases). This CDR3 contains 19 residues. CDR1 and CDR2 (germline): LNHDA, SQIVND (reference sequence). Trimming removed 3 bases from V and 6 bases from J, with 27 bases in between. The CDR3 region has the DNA TGTGCCAGTAGTATTGGGCGATTAAAAGGGGCGCCATTGAAAAACACCATATATTTT. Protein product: CASSIGRLKGAPLKNTIYF.

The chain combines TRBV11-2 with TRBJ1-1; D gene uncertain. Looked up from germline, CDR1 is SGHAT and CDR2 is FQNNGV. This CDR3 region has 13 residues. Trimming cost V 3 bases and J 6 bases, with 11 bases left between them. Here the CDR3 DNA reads TGTGCCAGCAGCTTTAAGGGCGATCCTGAAGCTTTCTTT. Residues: CASSFKGDPEAFF.

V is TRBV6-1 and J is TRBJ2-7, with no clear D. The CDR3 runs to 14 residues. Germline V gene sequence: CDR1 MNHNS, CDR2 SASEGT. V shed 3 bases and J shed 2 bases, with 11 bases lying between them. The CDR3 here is CASSDLSRAYEQYF. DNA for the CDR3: TGTGCCAGCAGTGATTTGTCTAGAGCCTACGAGCAGTACTTC.

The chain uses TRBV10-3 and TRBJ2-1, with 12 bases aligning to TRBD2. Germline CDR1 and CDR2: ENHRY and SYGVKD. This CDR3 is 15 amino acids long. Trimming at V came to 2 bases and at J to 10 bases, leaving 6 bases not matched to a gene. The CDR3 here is CAISEASGRGKEQFF. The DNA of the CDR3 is TGTGCCATCAGTGAGGCTAGCGGGAGGGGTAAAGAGCAGTTCTTC.